The 30 T cell receptor beta chains listed next were all sequenced from one sample in a study of T cell responses to AZD1222 COVID-19 vaccine. The assay was immunoSEQ multiplex PCR, and TCRdb's table has in-frame clones only and misses some. Of some 130,000 clones in the sample, around 86% were seen once. The input for sequencing was peripheral blood, taken on day 0 of AZD1222 vaccination. The source of these receptors is an adult in good health.

This chain connects TRBV10-3 to TRBJ1-1, with D perhaps TRBD1 (5 bases). Germline CDR1 and CDR2: ENHRY and SYGVKD. Trimming pared 0 bases from V and 4 bases from J, leaving 9 bases between. This CDR3 is 14 amino acids long. The CDR3 nucleotides are TGTGCCATCAGTGAGTCGTCCGGGGGCACTGAAGCTTTCTTT. Protein product: CAISESSGGTEAFF.

A word on this clone: At one of its ends the junction is not consistent with the germline gene, which may arise from a read error. The chain links TRBV2 to TRBJ1-1; no reliable D call. CDR3 length: 10 amino acids. The V gene's germline CDR1 is SNHLY and CDR2 FYNNEI. As DNA, the CDR3 is TGTGCCAGCAGTGAGGCGCTAAGTCTCTTT. Translated: CASSEALSLF.

The CDR3 loop is CASSYKLSGANVLTF. The CDR3 DNA reads as TGTGCCAGCAGTTACAAACTCTCTGGGGCCAACGTCCTGACTTTC. The genes are TRBV6-5 and TRBJ2-6; D is uncertain. The CDR3 loop spans 15 amino acids. Trimming removed 2 bases at V and 0 bases at J, with 5 bases between. Germline loops: CDR1 MNHEY, CDR2 SVGAGI.

This chain uses TRBV5-4 with TRBJ2-7; perhaps TRBD2 as D (7 bases). Germline CDR1 SGHNT, CDR2 YYREEE (reference sequence). The CDR3 is 17 amino acids. Deletions cut 4 bases from V and 2 bases from J, with 22 bases between. DNA of the CDR3: TGTGCCAGCAGCCAACGGGGGGCGGGACTTCAAACCTACGAGCAGTACTTC. Translating gives CASSQRGAGLQTYEQYF.

This chain uses TRBV27 with TRBJ1-6; D ambiguous. Germline CDR1 reads MNHEY; CDR2 reads SMNVEV (reference sequence). V was trimmed by 5 bases and J by 10 bases, leaving 21 bases between them. The CDR3 totals 16 residues. CDR3 loop: CASSDPEDLGRSPLHF. In nucleotides, the CDR3 is TGTGCCAGCAGTGACCCAGAGGACCTGGGAAGGTCACCCCTCCACTTT.

This clone was observed a handful of times. The V gene is TRBV20-1, the J gene TRBJ2-3, with D perhaps matching TRBD2 (6 bases). This CDR3 region has 14 residues. Germline V gene data show CDR1 as DFQATT and CDR2 as SNEGSKA (reference sequence). Trimming took off 3 bases at V and 1 base at J, with 11 bases between the two ends. The DNA of the CDR3 is TGCAGTGCTAGTTTCGGGGGTCGCACAGATACGCAGTATTTT. This codes for CSASFGGRTDTQYF.

This rearrangement joins TRBV3-1 (or the pseudogene TRBV3-2) to TRBJ1-1, with 7 bases that match TRBD1. Germline assignment: CDR1 LGHDT and CDR2 YNNKEL (reference sequence). CDR3 length: 14 amino acids. Losses at the gene ends were 4 bases for V and 10 bases for J; bases not matched to a gene: 12. DNA for the CDR3: TGTGCCAGCAGCCCCAGGCGACAGGGTGTTGTAGCTTTCTTT. It translates to CASSPRRQGVVAFF.

The count of this clone is one. This sequence joins TRBV25-1 and TRBJ1-6; no firm D call. The germline V gene encodes CDR1 MGHDK and CDR2 SYGVNS. The ends were cut back, 9 bases at V and 7 bases at J, with 16 bases in the middle. This CDR3 has 14 amino acids. CDR3 loop: CASQTGGLNSPLHF. The CDR3 region has the DNA TGTGCCAGTCAAACGGGAGGGCTAAATTCACCCCTCCACTTT.

The chain joins TRBV5-1 to TRBJ2-6, with D tentatively TRBD1 (5 bases). CDR3 length: 15 residues. Deletions cut 7 bases from V and 3 bases from J, with 14 bases between. Germline assignment: CDR1 SGHRS and CDR2 YFSETQ. CDR3 DNA: TGCGCCAGCGCCGTACAGGCTGGTGGGGCCAACGTCCTGACTTTC. Its translation: CASAVQAGGANVLTF.

The chain has TRBV6-1 and TRBJ1-6; 9 bases agree with TRBD1. The CDR3 is 15 amino acids. V shed 2 bases and J 9 bases; nucleotides not matched to a gene: 5. CDR1 is MNHNS and CDR2 is SASEGT in the germline V gene. CDR3 in amino acids: CASSELDRGSSPLHF. The CDR3, as DNA: TGTGCCAGCAGTGAACTGGACAGGGGAAGTTCACCCCTCCACTTT.

J is TRBJ1-6 and V is TRBV7-3; 8 positions agree with TRBD1. The trim removed 4 bases at V and 7 bases at J, leaving 6 bases unmatched. The CDR3 is 15 residues long. Germline CDR1 and CDR2: SGHTA and FQGTGA. CDR3 in DNA: TGTGCCAGCAGCTCGGGGACAGGATACAATTCACCCCTCCACTTT. Translated, it gives CASSSGTGYNSPLHF.

The J gene is TRBJ1-1, the V gene TRBV10-3, with 7 bases lining up with TRBD1. CDR1 is ENHRY and CDR2 is SYGVKD in the germline V gene. The CDR3 has 13 amino acids. V lost 7 bases to trimming and J lost 3 bases; unmatched junction nucleotides: 5. CDR3 loop: CAITDRADTEAFF. CDR3 DNA: TGTGCCATCACCGACAGGGCGGACACTGAAGCTTTCTTT.

The V call is TRBV5-1, the J call TRBJ1-1, with D unclear. Trimming took off 5 bases at V and 8 bases at J, with 10 bases between the two ends. CDR1 is SGHRS and CDR2 is YFSETQ in the germline V gene. This CDR3 contains 11 residues. Here the CDR3 DNA reads TGCGCCAGCAGACTTGGGTTGGAAGCTTTCTTT. It yields the protein CASRLGLEAFF.

This clone was recorded once. CDR3 in amino acids: CASSVAGTTTPHEQFF. Written as DNA, the CDR3 is TGTGCCAGCAGCGTGGCCGGGACTACGACCCCCCATGAGCAGTTCTTC. The rearrangement links TRBV9 to TRBJ2-1; 7 bases line up with TRBD2. This CDR3 is built from 16 residues. Germline trimming cut 2 bases from V and 8 bases from J; bases unmatched to any gene: 13. The V gene's germline CDR1 is SGDLS and CDR2 YYNGEE.

The chain joins TRBV10-3 to TRBJ2-2; D is unclear. The CDR3 has 12 amino acids. Germline values: CDR1 ENHRY, CDR2 SYGVKD. V was shortened by 5 bases and J by 8 bases, with 9 bases between the two germline ends. The CDR3 spells CAISPPRGELFF. The CDR3 bases are TGTGCCATCAGTCCCCCAAGGGGGGAGCTGTTTTTT.

The chain joins TRBV6-5 to TRBJ1-2; D ambiguous. The V gene lost 2 bases and the J gene lost 8 bases, with 12 bases spanning the gap. From germline, CDR1 is MNHEY and CDR2 SVGAGI. CDR3 length: 13 amino acids. The CDR3 loop reads CASSYDRGRGYTF. The CDR3 region has the DNA TGTGCCAGCAGTTACGATCGGGGTCGGGGCTACACCTTC.

The CDR3 is CASSPAADTQYF. The CDR3, as DNA: TGTGCCAGCAGTCCGGCCGCAGATACGCAGTATTTT. This sequence joins TRBV5-4 and TRBJ2-3; no reliable D call. Germline CDR1 is SGHNT and CDR2 is YYREEE (reference sequence). Trimming cost V 5 bases and J 4 bases, with 8 bases left between them. CDR3 length: 12 amino acids.

The chain is built from TRBV5-1 and TRBJ1-3; TRBD1 matches 8 bases. CDR1 and CDR2 (germline): SGHRS, YFSETQ. V gave up 2 bases and J gave up 1 base; unmatched junction bases: 11. The CDR3 runs to 18 residues. The CDR3 DNA sequence: TGCGCCAGCAGCTTAAACGACAGGGGAACTACTTCTGGAAACACCATATATTTT. Translating it yields CASSLNDRGTTSGNTIYF.

The rearrangement uses TRBV5-4 and TRBJ1-2; 9 bases are a match to TRBD1. The CDR3 totals 15 residues. J lost 4 bases, V lost 4 bases, and 8 bases had no gene match. The germline CDR1 and CDR2 sequences are SGHNT and YYREEE (reference sequence). The CDR3 here is CASSEKQGAGYGYTF. The CDR3 DNA follows: TGTGCCAGCAGCGAAAAACAGGGGGCAGGCTATGGCTACACCTTC.

The rearrangement joins TRBV6-5 to TRBJ1-4; D perhaps matches TRBD1 (6 bases). Germline values: CDR1 MNHEY, CDR2 SVGAGI. The CDR3 consists of 15 residues. V lost 4 bases, J lost 0 bases, and 9 bases lay in between. Here the CDR3 DNA reads TGTGCCAGCAGTTTCCAGGGGACAACTAATGAAAAACTGTTTTTT. Translating it yields CASSFQGTTNEKLFF.

This sequence joins TRBV21-1 and TRBJ1-1; the D call in the table, TRBD1, was not verified against the DNA. TRBV21-1 is an annotated pseudogene. The CDR3 spans 15 residues. In nucleotides, the CDR3 is TGTGCCAGCAGCCCCTTGGGACAGAAGAACACTGAAGCTTTCTTT. Amino acid sequence: CASSPLGQKNTEAFF.

This chain uses TRBV5-1 with TRBJ2-5; D may be TRBD2 (7 bases). This CDR3 contains 15 residues. Germline V lookup: CDR1 SGHRS, CDR2 YFSETQ. V lost 0 bases to trimming and J lost 6 bases, with 15 bases between them. As DNA, the CDR3 is TGCGCCAGCAGCTTGGCCGGGGGCGGGAGTAAGACCCAGTACTTC. It codes for CASSLAGGGSKTQYF. Together with reference TRBV5-1 and TRBJ2-5, the CDR3 gives the full variable domain: KAGVTQTPRYLIKTRGQQVTLSCSPISGHRSVSWYQQTPGQGLQFLFEYFSETQRNKGNFPGRFSGRQFSNSRSEMNVSTLELGDSALYLCASSLAGGGSKTQYFGPGTRLLVL.

The J gene is TRBJ2-7, the V gene TRBV18; D is unclear. CDR1 and CDR2 (germline): KGHSH, LQKENI. This CDR3 comprises 15 residues. Trimming stripped 1 base from V and 2 bases from J, with 12 bases between. The CDR3 nucleotides are TGTGCCAGCTCACCACTGGTCGGCAGTACCTACGAGCAGTACTTC. Its translation: CASSPLVGSTYEQYF.

The chain couples TRBV7-3 to TRBJ2-7, with TRBD2 identical over 8 bases. CDR1 is SGHTA and CDR2 is FQGTGA in the germline V gene. The CDR3 has 14 amino acids. The junction had 3 bases not matched to a gene; V was cut back by 2 bases and J by 3 bases. The CDR3: CASSLAGGNYEQYF. In DNA form, the CDR3 reads TGTGCCAGCAGCTTAGCGGGGGGAAACTACGAGCAGTACTTC.

The chain joins TRBV5-1 to TRBJ2-1, with D possibly being TRBD1 (5 bases). V lost 3 bases to trimming and J lost 5 bases, with 12 bases between them. The germline V gene encodes CDR1 SGHRS and CDR2 YFSETQ. The CDR3 sequence is 14 residues long. For the CDR3, the DNA is TGCGCCAGCAGCTCCCGAGCAGGGAACAATGAGCAGTTCTTC. Translation: CASSSRAGNNEQFF.

The gene calls are TRBV11-2 and TRBJ2-6; no reliable D call. Trimming cost V 3 bases and J 0 bases, with 6 bases left between them. There are 15 residues in the CDR3. Germline V gene data show CDR1 as SGHAT and CDR2 as FQNNGV. CDR3 DNA: TGTGCCAGCAGCTTGGGAAACTCTGGGGCCAACGTCCTGACTTTC. Translating it yields CASSLGNSGANVLTF.

This chain joins TRBV7-2 and TRBJ1-5; D gene ambiguous. This CDR3 has 14 residues. Germline-derived CDR1 and CDR2 are SGHTA and FQGNSA. V lost 2 bases and J lost 2, with 7 bases in between. This CDR3 is CASSLFQGNQPQHF. DNA for the CDR3: TGTGCCAGCAGCTTATTCCAGGGCAATCAGCCCCAGCATTTT.

The chain couples TRBV7-9 to TRBJ2-2; no definite D call. The V end was cut by 5 bases, the J end by 5 bases, with 18 bases between. Germline V gene sequence: CDR1 SEHNR, CDR2 FQNEAQ (reference sequence). This CDR3 is 16 amino acids long. This CDR3 is CASSPLWGLFTGELFF. CDR3 DNA: TGTGCCAGCAGCCCCCTTTGGGGTTTGTTTACCGGGGAGCTGTTTTTT.

The chain couples TRBV2 to TRBJ2-5; the D is unclear. V gave up 2 bases and J gave up 4 bases, with 5 bases separating them. Germline V gene data show CDR1 as SNHLY and CDR2 as FYNNEI. The CDR3 is 12 residues long. CDR3 DNA: TGTGCCAGCAGTGAATCCGTAGAGACCCAGTACTTC. Amino acids: CASSESVETQYF.

This clone has just one count. This sequence joins TRBV6-5 and TRBJ2-3; D is perhaps TRBD1 or TRBD2 (6 bases each). This CDR3 comprises 15 residues. Germline assignment: CDR1 MNHEY and CDR2 SVGAGI. Trimming removed 2 bases from V and 1 base from J, with 10 bases in between. CDR3 coding DNA: TGTGCCAGCAGTTACAGGGGGGCCGGCACAGATACGCAGTATTTT. This translates into CASSYRGAGTDTQYF.